The 20 T cell receptor beta chains below were found in one sample sequenced in a study of cytomegalovirus exposure and HLA in healthy donors. PCR involved 60 Vbeta and 13 Jbeta primers. The table came from immunoSEQ multiplex PCR; TCRdb's copy has only in-frame clones and leaves some out. In total, the table holds tens of thousands of clones. The specimen was PBMCs. The receptors shown here come from a female donor in good health and CMV-seropositive.

The gene calls are TRBV6-1 and TRBJ2-5; D possibly corresponds to TRBD2 (6 bases). Trimming removed 7 bases from V and 4 bases from J, with 16 bases in between. Per germline, CDR1 MNHNS and CDR2 SASEGT. This CDR3 is 14 amino acids long. The CDR3 DNA reads as TGTGCCAGCACCGTTGGAGGGTTGGCAGAGACCCAGTACTTC. Translated: CASTVGGLAETQYF.

The chain combines TRBV6-5 with TRBJ2-4, with a weak D call TRBD1 (5 bases). There are 15 residues in the CDR3. Trimming removed 0 bases at V and 2 bases at J, with 8 bases between. The V gene's germline CDR1 is MNHEY and CDR2 SVGAGI. The CDR3: CASSYSRGSKNIQYF. CDR3 in DNA: TGTGCCAGCAGTTACTCTAGGGGTTCCAAAAACATTCAGTACTTC.

The chain's CDR3 is CASSQGGNTDTQYF. The CDR3, as DNA: TGTGCCAGCAGTCAGGGGGGCAACACAGATACGCAGTATTTT. The genes are TRBV7-9 and TRBJ2-3, with a possible D match to TRBD1 (7 bases). V dropped 6 bases and J dropped 2 bases, with 12 bases sitting between them. This CDR3 is built from 14 residues. Germline lookup yields CDR1 SEHNR and CDR2 FQNEAQ (reference sequence).

The V gene is TRBV4-1, the J gene TRBJ1-2, with 8 bases lining up with TRBD1. Unmatched junction bases numbered 9, after V lost 4 bases and J lost 8 bases. The CDR3 loop spans 14 amino acids. Germline CDR1 is MGHRA and CDR2 is YSYEKL. CDR3 nucleotide sequence: TGCGCCAGCAGCCGGACCCGGGACAGGAGGGGCTACACCTTC. Translated: CASSRTRDRRGYTF.

The chain couples TRBV19 to TRBJ2-1, with 8 bases aligning to TRBD2. Trimming took 6 bases from V and 5 from J; bases not matched to a gene: 9. The germline gives CDR1 LNHDA, CDR2 SQIVND (reference sequence). This CDR3 has 15 residues. CDR3 DNA sequence: TGTGCCAGTAGGGTAGGAGCGGGGGCCGACAATGAGCAGTTCTTC. It encodes CASRVGAGADNEQFF.

The V gene is TRBV28, the J gene TRBJ2-3, with 7 bases fitting TRBD1. Germline V lookup: CDR1 MDHEN, CDR2 SYDVKM. The J segment lost 11 bases and the V segment lost 5 bases, leaving 4 bases of the junction unmatched. This CDR3 has 11 amino acids. The CDR3 loop reads CASSRRQGQYF. CDR3 DNA: TGTGCCAGCAGTAGAAGACAGGGGCAGTATTTT.

This sequence joins TRBV28 and TRBJ1-2, with a weak D call TRBD1 (5 bases). This CDR3 is 14 amino acids long. Per germline, CDR1 MDHEN and CDR2 SYDVKM. V lost 4 bases and J lost 5, with 14 bases in between. Here the CDR3 reads CASSSQGRGYGYTF. The CDR3 bases are TGTGCCAGCAGTTCCCAGGGAAGAGGTTATGGCTACACCTTC.

The chain employs TRBV5-1 and TRBJ2-7; 8 bases are a match to TRBD1. The CDR3 consists of 14 residues. With 2 bases clipped from V and 0 bases from J, the junction kept 1 base outside the gene matches. Germline CDR1 and CDR2: SGHRS and YFSETQ. CDR3 sequence: CASSLQGGSYEQYF. The CDR3 DNA is TGCGCCAGCAGCTTACAGGGGGGCTCCTACGAGCAGTACTTC.

The rearrangement joins TRBV10-1 to TRBJ2-5, with 8 bases identical to TRBD2. Germline lookup yields CDR1 WNHNN and CDR2 SYGVQD (reference sequence). There are 15 residues in the CDR3. The V segment lost 4 bases and the J segment 1 base; nucleotides outside the gene matches: 5. As DNA, the CDR3 is TGCGCCAGCAGTGTCGGAGCGGGAGCCCAAGAGACCCAGTACTTC. Protein product: CASSVGAGAQETQYF.

The rearrangement joins TRBV19 to TRBJ2-7; 11 nucleotides line up with TRBD2. In germline, CDR1 is LNHDA, CDR2 SQIVND (reference sequence). V shed 4 bases, J shed 5 bases, and the junction held 7 bases outside the gene matches. The CDR3 is 15 residues long. The CDR3 DNA is TGTGCCAGTAGTACTTTTAGCGGGGGGGCCAACGAGCAGTACTTC. It encodes CASSTFSGGANEQYF.

The rearrangement uses TRBV11-2 and TRBJ1-5, with TRBD1 identical over 8 bases. Germline CDR1 is SGHAT and CDR2 is FQNNGV. J was trimmed by 3 bases and V by 1 base; bases with no gene match: 5. CDR3 length: 16 amino acids. The CDR3 DNA is TGTGCCAGCAGCTTAGGAACGACAGGGGACAATCAGCCCCAGCATTTT. Protein product: CASSLGTTGDNQPQHF.

V and J are TRBV29-1 and TRBJ1-2; D might be TRBD1 (5 bases). Trimming pared 5 bases from V and 0 bases from J, leaving 13 bases between. CDR1 and CDR2 from the germline V gene are SQVTM and ANQGSEA. The CDR3 runs to 14 residues. CDR3 protein: CSVQGRSTNYGYTF. The CDR3 DNA reads TGCAGCGTTCAGGGCCGCTCGACTAACTATGGCTACACCTTC.

This chain connects TRBV11-2 to TRBJ2-3; D not resolved. Trimming removed 5 bases from V and 2 bases from J, with 14 bases in between. The germline CDR1 and CDR2 sequences are SGHAT and FQNNGV. The CDR3 spans 15 residues. This CDR3 is CASSQRLDNTDTQYF. In DNA, the CDR3 is TGTGCCAGCAGCCAAAGACTGGATAACACAGATACGCAGTATTTT.

The chain carries TRBV5-5 and TRBJ2-5, with TRBD2 as a possible D gene (6 bases). Per the germline V gene, CDR1 is SGHKS and CDR2 is YYEKEE (reference sequence). The V end was cut by 2 bases, the J end by 0 bases, with 11 bases between. There are 15 residues in the CDR3. CDR3 nucleotide sequence: TGTGCCAGCAGCTTATCCGGGACTCACCAAGAGACCCAGTACTTC. This sequence encodes CASSLSGTHQETQYF.

The chain has TRBV7-2 and TRBJ2-5, with 7 bases lining up with TRBD1. After removal of 5 bases from V and 2 bases from J, the junction contained 5 bases not matched to a gene. This CDR3 region has 14 residues. Looked up from germline, CDR1 is SGHTA and CDR2 is FQGNSA. The CDR3 nucleotides read TGTGCCAGCAGCAGGACAGGTTCTCAAGAGACCCAGTACTTC. It encodes CASSRTGSQETQYF.

This chain joins TRBV5-5 and TRBJ1-3, with 9 nucleotides matching TRBD1. Germline loops: CDR1 SGHKS, CDR2 YYEKEE (reference sequence). The CDR3 has 15 residues. V lost 0 bases to trimming and J lost 7 bases; unmatched junction nucleotides: 5. In DNA form, the CDR3 reads TGTGCCAGCAGCTTGGCCCCGGGACAGGGTAACACCATATATTTT. Its protein is CASSLAPGQGNTIYF. Full variable domain (missing parts from reference TRBV5-5 and TRBJ1-3): DAGVTQSPTHLIKTRGQQVTLRCSPISGHKSVSWYQQVLGQGPQFIFQYYEKEERGRGNFPDRFSARQFPNYSSELNVNALLLGDSALYLCASSLAPGQGNTIYFGEGSWLTVV.

This chain joins TRBV7-2 and TRBJ2-7; 8 positions match TRBD2. The germline gives CDR1 SGHTA, CDR2 FQGNSA. The CDR3 contains 15 residues. Trimming at V came to 2 bases and at J to 5 bases, leaving 8 bases not matched to a gene. CDR3 sequence reads: CASSLSGTSPDEQYF. The CDR3 coding sequence is TGTGCCAGCAGCTTATCCGGGACTAGTCCCGACGAGCAGTACTTC.

This sequence joins TRBV11-2 and TRBJ2-3, with D tentatively TRBD2 (6 bases). This CDR3 is 15 amino acids long. V lost 6 bases and J lost 0, with 13 bases in between. Germline V gives CDR1 SGHAT, CDR2 FQNNGV. For the CDR3, the DNA is TGTGCCAGCAGGTCCGGGACTCTTAGCACAGATACGCAGTATTTT. Translating gives CASRSGTLSTDTQYF.

This chain uses TRBV6-5 with TRBJ1-3; 9 bases agree with TRBD1. Germline V gives CDR1 MNHEY, CDR2 SVGAGI. The junction had 4 bases not matched to a gene; V was cut back by 6 bases and J by 4 bases. This CDR3 region has 14 residues. CDR3 sequence: CASRETGGGNTIYF. The DNA of the CDR3 is TGTGCCAGCAGGGAGACAGGGGGAGGAAACACCATATATTTT.

The chain carries TRBV18 and TRBJ2-7; D call uncertain. The CDR3 is 11 amino acids. Germline CDR1 KGHSH, CDR2 LQKENI. Trimming took 4 bases from V and 2 from J, leaving 3 bases between them. The CDR3 here is CASSRTYEQYF. The CDR3 DNA sequence: TGTGCCAGCTCACGTACCTACGAGCAGTACTTC.